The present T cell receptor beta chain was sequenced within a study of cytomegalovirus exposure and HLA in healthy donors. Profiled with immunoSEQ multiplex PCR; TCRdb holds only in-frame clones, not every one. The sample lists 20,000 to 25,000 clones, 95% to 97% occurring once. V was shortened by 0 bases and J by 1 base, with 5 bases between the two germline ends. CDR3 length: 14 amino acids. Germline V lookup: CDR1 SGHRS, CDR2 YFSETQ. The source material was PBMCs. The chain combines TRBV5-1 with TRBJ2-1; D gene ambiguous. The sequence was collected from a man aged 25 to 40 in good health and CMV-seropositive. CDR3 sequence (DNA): TGCGCCAGCAGCTTGGCACAGTCCTACAATGAGCAGTTCTTC. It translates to CASSLAQSYNEQFF. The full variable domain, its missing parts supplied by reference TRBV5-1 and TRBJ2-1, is KAGVTQTPRYLIKTRGQQVTLSCSPISGHRSVSWYQQTPGQGLQFLFEYFSETQRNKGNFPGRFSGRQFSNSRSEMNVSTLELGDSALYLCASSLAQSYNEQFFGPGTRLTVL.